This record concerns one T cell receptor (beta chain) sequence. These data are taken from a study of cytomegalovirus exposure and HLA in healthy donors. As for the study in general: Approximately 80 million unique TCRs, all from HLA-typed donors, were included in an early release of the data.

Germline V lookup: CDR1 SGHRS, CDR2 YFSETQ. The CDR3 is 15 amino acids. The V gene end was trimmed by 4 bases and the J gene end by 9 bases; junction bases not matched to a gene: 12. PCR was performed using 60 Vbeta and 13 Jbeta primers. Using immunoSEQ multiplex PCR, the repertoire was profiled, and TCRdb retains in-frame clones only, with some absent. The sample has about 160,000 clones, roughly 80% seen once. Sequencing input: PBMCs. V and J are TRBV5-1 and TRBJ2-1, with TRBD1 identical over 8 bases. The sequence derives from a woman under 40 in good health and CMV-seronegative. The CDR3 nucleotides are TGCGCCAGCAGCGTAGGGGCCCAGGGGGCTTCTGAGCAGTTCTTC. It encodes CASSVGAQGASEQFF.